One sample yielded the 11 T cell receptor beta chains listed below, sequenced in a study of T cell responses to AZD1222 COVID-19 vaccine. TCRdb's table, derived via immunoSEQ multiplex PCR, lists solely in-frame clones and lacks some. The sample has some 170,000 clones; more than 80% are singletons. The material was peripheral blood, obtained on day 0 of AZD1222 vaccination. The receptors stem from an adult in good health.

This chain links TRBV15 with TRBJ2-1; D not resolved. CDR3 length: 14 residues. V lost 9 bases and J 7 bases, leaving 19 bases between the germline ends. In germline, CDR1 is LNHNV, CDR2 YYDKDF (reference sequence). CDR3 bases: TGTGCCACTCTAGGTGGGCAGTCTGATAATGAGCAGTTCTTC. This encodes CATLGGQSDNEQFF.

This sequence joins TRBV27 and TRBJ2-7; TRBD2 agrees at 7 bases. Germline CDR1 MNHEY, CDR2 SMNVEV (reference sequence). V was clipped by 6 bases and J by 2 bases; unmatched bases: 16. The CDR3 length is 17 residues. This CDR3 is CASSPYRGDHRTYEQYF. The DNA for the CDR3 is TGTGCCAGCAGCCCATACCGGGGGGACCACCGGACCTACGAGCAGTACTTC.

The V gene is TRBV4-2, the J gene TRBJ2-2, with D perhaps matching TRBD1 or TRBD2 (5 bases each). V lost 1 base, J lost 5 bases, and 26 bases lay in between. Germline-derived CDR1 and CDR2 are LGHNA and YNFKEQ. The CDR3 has 20 residues. The CDR3 bases are TGTGCCAGCAGCCAAGGTTTCGACTGGGACCCCGACCTGGGTACCGGGGAGCTGTTTTTT. Protein: CASSQGFDWDPDLGTGELFF.

The J gene is TRBJ1-3, the V gene TRBV2; D perhaps matches TRBD1 (6 bases). This CDR3 has 15 amino acids. Germline V gives CDR1 SNHLY, CDR2 FYNNEI. Deletions cut 6 bases from V and 0 bases from J, with 12 bases between. The CDR3 nucleotides read TGTGCCAGCAGGGTAGACAGGAGCTCTGGAAACACCATATATTTT. Residues: CASRVDRSSGNTIYF.

The chain recombines TRBV24-1 with TRBJ1-1; D is uncertain. CDR3 length: 15 amino acids. CDR1 KGHDR and CDR2 SFDVKD come from the germline V gene. V was shortened by 0 bases and J by 0 bases, with 7 bases between the two germline ends. The CDR3, as DNA: TGTGCCACCAGTGATTTGGCGCACTTGAACACTGAAGCTTTCTTT. It translates to CATSDLAHLNTEAFF.

The V call is TRBV19, the J call TRBJ1-6, with D hard to call. The germline gives CDR1 LNHDA, CDR2 SQIVND (reference sequence). The CDR3 runs 14 residues. Trimming cost V 8 bases and J 0 bases, with 8 bases left between them. CDR3 region: CASADSSYNSPLHF. Written as DNA, the CDR3 is TGTGCCAGTGCGGATAGCTCCTATAATTCACCCCTCCACTTT.

This chain joins TRBV5-6 and TRBJ1-3; D gene uncertain. The V gene lost 0 bases and the J gene lost 1 base, with 8 bases spanning the gap. The CDR3 has 15 residues. CDR1 SGHDT and CDR2 YYEEEE come from the germline V gene. CDR3: CASSLGGSSGNTIYF. For the CDR3, the DNA is TGTGCCAGCAGCTTGGGAGGGTCGTCTGGAAACACCATATATTTT.

The chain combines TRBV19 with TRBJ2-7, with 14 bases lining up with TRBD2. CDR1 is LNHDA, CDR2 SQIVND, per germline (reference sequence). V lost 7 bases, J lost 6 bases, and 8 bases stayed unmatched. The CDR3 consists of 15 residues. Here the CDR3 DNA reads TGTGCCAGTACGGGACTAGCGGGAGTGGGCCGCGAGCAGTACTTC. Its translation: CASTGLAGVGREQYF.

This chain links TRBV27 with TRBJ2-7; D remains unclear. From germline, CDR1 is MNHEY and CDR2 SMNVEV (reference sequence). This CDR3 has 15 amino acids. V dropped 5 bases and J dropped 3 bases, with 17 bases sitting between them. The CDR3 region has the DNA TGTGCCAGCAGTACCCAGGAGACGGGTATCTACGAGCAGTACTTC. It encodes CASSTQETGIYEQYF.

V gene TRBV12-3 or TRBV12-4 combines with J gene TRBJ1-5; D is unresolved. V was shortened by 3 bases and J by 6 bases, with 9 bases between the two germline ends. There are 13 residues in the CDR3. For the CDR3, the DNA is TGTGCCAGCAGTTTGGGGTTTACTCAGCCCCAGCATTTT. This gives the protein CASSLGFTQPQHF.

The J gene is TRBJ2-1, the V gene TRBV5-4; 10 bases align to TRBD1. Germline-derived CDR1 and CDR2 are SGHNT and YYREEE (reference sequence). The CDR3 length is 15 residues. J lost 7 bases, V lost 5 bases, and 9 bases had no gene match. DNA for the CDR3: TGTGCCAGCAGATATGGGACAGGGGATTTAAATGAGCAGTTCTTC. Its translation is CASRYGTGDLNEQFF. Using reference TRBV5-4 and TRBJ2-1 for the parts outside the CDR3, the full variable domain is ETGVTQSPTHLIKTRGQQVTLRCSSQSGHNTVSWYQQALGQGPQFIFQYYREEENGRGNFPPRFSGLQFPNYSSELNVNALELDDSALYLCASRYGTGDLNEQFFGPGTRLTVL.